This TCR beta chain emerged from a study of shared clonotypes between healthy human individuals. Whole-study findings and limits: Rarefaction showed that sequencing of sorted subsets was incomplete (despite large depth). Few donors limited the genetic and exposure-history diversity represented.

Germline loops: CDR1 KGHSH, CDR2 LQKENI. The CDR3 contains 14 residues. Trimming removed 6 bases from V and 2 bases from J; junction bases left unmatched: 3. In the case of this clone: The antigen remains unidentified.

The method was immunoSEQ multiplex PCR; TCRdb's version includes in-frame clones alone and lacks a portion of them. The data contain 850,000 to 1,200,000 clones, 65% to 75% of them singletons. The source of this sequence is a man aged 18 to 29 in good health. Input material: memory CD4+ T cells sorted from blood. Specified subset: CD45RA-negative fraction. The genes are TRBV18 and TRBJ2-5; TRBD2 matches 10 bases. The CDR3 nucleotides are TGTGCCAGCTCGAAGCGGGAGGGTCAAGAGACCCAGTACTTC. Amino acids: CASSKREGQETQYF.